This passage covers 3 T cell receptor beta chains from one sample sequenced in a study of spatial heterogeneity in lung cancer. Study observations and caveats: Tumoral mutation counts were tracked by counts of expanded intratumoral alpha and beta TCRs.

TCRdb used MiXCR to reprocess the 5' RACE reads, holding one entry per CDR3 protein. The table includes approximately 8,000 distinct CDR3 sequences, around 8% detected once. For these TCRs, the target antigens are not known. The time point was: sample taken at primary tumor resection. The input for sequencing was lung tumor tissue, taken at surgery. These receptors were obtained from a male donor with early-stage non-small cell lung cancer.

Of note for this clonotype: The library was built for alpha chains, so this beta chain is an off-target read and its size means little. The chain has TRBV5-4 and TRBJ2-1, with 7 bases that match TRBD1. The trim removed 2 bases at V and 7 bases at J, leaving 9 bases unmatched. Per germline, CDR1 SGHNT and CDR2 YYREEE (reference sequence). This CDR3 has 15 amino acids. The CDR3 nucleotides are TGTGCCAGCAGCTTTCCTAACCTACAGGGGAATGAGCAGTTCTTC. This sequence encodes CASSFPNLQGNEQFF. The variable domain in full, with the rest retrieved from reference TRBV5-4 and TRBJ2-1, is ETGVTQSPTHLIKTRGQQVTLRCSSQSGHNTVSWYQQALGQGPQFIFQYYREEENGRGNFPPRFSGLQFPNYSSELNVNALELDDSALYLCASSFPNLQGNEQFFGPGTRLTVL.

This clonotype was counted at least ten times. This beta chain is an unintended read in a library built for alpha chains; its size means little. This sequence joins TRBV29-1 and TRBJ2-4, with TRBD1 matching 7 bases. The CDR3 is made up of 11 amino acids. Trimming took 7 bases from V and 5 from J; bases not matched to a gene: 2. Germline-derived CDR1 and CDR2 are SQVTM and ANQGSEA. The CDR3 here is CSAGGENIQYF. DNA for the CDR3: TGCAGCGCAGGGGGAGAAAACATTCAGTACTTC.

This clonotype is medium-sized within its sample. In a library made to pick up alpha chains, this beta chain is a stray read with a size that means little. The rearrangement links TRBV10-3 to TRBJ1-1; tentatively, D is TRBD1 (6 bases). Germline V gene sequence: CDR1 ENHRY, CDR2 SYGVKD. The CDR3 length is 14 residues. V lost 6 bases and J 1 base, leaving 12 bases between the germline ends. CDR3 in amino acids: CAIRDSGQNTEAFF. CDR3 DNA: TGTGCCATCAGGGATTCGGGACAGAACACTGAAGCTTTCTTT.